This T cell receptor beta chain was documented in a study of cytomegalovirus exposure and HLA in healthy donors. CDR3 length: 14 amino acids. Germline V CDR1 and CDR2: SGDLS, YYNGEE. V lost 3 bases and J lost 6; bases outside the gene matches: 6. With respect to this clone: Its specificity is not known.

Study-level points and caveats: Across all donors, roughly uniform sequencing depth was an assumption of the presence/absence analyses.

The primer mix had 60 Vbeta and 13 Jbeta primers. The repertoire was sequenced with immunoSEQ multiplex PCR; TCRdb's copy has only in-frame clones and lacks some. This sample contains 100,000 to 150,000 clones. This chain connects TRBV9 to TRBJ1-1; 9 bases align to TRBD1. Source material: PBMCs. The sequence came from a man younger than 30 in good health and CMV-seronegative. This CDR3 is CASSGTGGASEAFF. DNA for the CDR3: TGTGCCAGCAGCGGTACAGGGGGCGCCTCTGAAGCTTTCTTT.